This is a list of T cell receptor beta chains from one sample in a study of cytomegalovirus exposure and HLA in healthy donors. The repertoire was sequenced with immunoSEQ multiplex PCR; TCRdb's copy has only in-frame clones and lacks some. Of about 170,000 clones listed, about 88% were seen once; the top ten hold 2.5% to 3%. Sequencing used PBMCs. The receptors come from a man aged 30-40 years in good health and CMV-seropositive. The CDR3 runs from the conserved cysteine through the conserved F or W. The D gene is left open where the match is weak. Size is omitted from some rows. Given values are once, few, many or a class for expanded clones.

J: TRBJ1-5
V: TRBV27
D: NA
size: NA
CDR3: CASSLLGENQPQHF
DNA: TGTGCCAGCAGTCTCTTGGGCGAAAATCAGCCCCAGCATTTT

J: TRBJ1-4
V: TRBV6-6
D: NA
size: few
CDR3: CASSYIPTANEKLFF
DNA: TGTGCCAGCAGTTACATCCCGACAGCTAATGAAAAACTGTTTTTT

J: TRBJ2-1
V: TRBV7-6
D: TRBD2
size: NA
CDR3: CASSLNPWLAGGPAGYNEQFF
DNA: TGTGCCAGCAGCTTAAACCCTTGGCTAGCGGGAGGGCCGGCGGGGTACAATGAGCAGTTCTTC

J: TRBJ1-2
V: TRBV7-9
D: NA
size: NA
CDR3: CASSLAGGNRYGYTF
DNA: TGTGCCAGCAGCTTAGCTGGAGGGAATCGCTATGGCTACACCTTC

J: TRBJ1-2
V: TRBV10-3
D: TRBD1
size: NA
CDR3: CATQGQKNYGYTF
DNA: TGTGCCACCCAGGGACAGAAGAACTATGGCTACACCTTC

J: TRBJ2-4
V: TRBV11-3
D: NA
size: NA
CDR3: CASSLLGARKNIQYF
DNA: TGTGCCAGCAGCTTGTTGGGGGCCCGCAAAAACATTCAGTACTTC

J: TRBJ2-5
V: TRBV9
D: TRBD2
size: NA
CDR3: CASSRTSGSETQYF
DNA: TGTGCCAGCAGTAGGACTAGCGGGAGTGAGACCCAGTACTTC

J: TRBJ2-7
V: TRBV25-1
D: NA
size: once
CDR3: CASSEFGGNYEQYF
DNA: TGTGCCAGCAGTGAATTTGGCGGAAACTACGAGCAGTACTTC

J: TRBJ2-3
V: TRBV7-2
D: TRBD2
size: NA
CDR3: CASSPLAGGYTQYF
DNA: TGTGCCAGCAGCCCCCTAGCGGGGGGATATACGCAGTATTTT

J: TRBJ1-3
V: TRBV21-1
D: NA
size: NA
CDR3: CASSKVNSGNTIYF
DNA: TGTGCCAGCAGCAAAGTAAACTCTGGAAACACCATATATTTT

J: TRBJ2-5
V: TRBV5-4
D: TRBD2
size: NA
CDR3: CAFREGGVETQYF
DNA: TGTGCCTTCAGGGAGGGAGGGGTGGAGACCCAGTACTTC

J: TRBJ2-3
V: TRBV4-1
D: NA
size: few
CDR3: CASSQERVWSDTQYF
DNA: TGCGCCAGCAGCCAAGAGAGGGTTTGGTCAGATACGCAGTATTTT

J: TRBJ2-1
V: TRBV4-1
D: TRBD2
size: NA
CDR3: CASSQDHPSGSYNEQFF
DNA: TGCGCCAGCAGCCAAGATCATCCTAGCGGCTCCTACAATGAGCAGTTCTTC

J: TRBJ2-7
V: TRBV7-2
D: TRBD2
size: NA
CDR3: CASSLASASGSGEQYF
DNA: TGTGCCAGCAGCTTAGCGTCAGCTAGCGGGAGTGGCGAGCAGTACTTC

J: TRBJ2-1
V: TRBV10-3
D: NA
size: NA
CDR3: CAISALNEQFF
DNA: TGTGCCATCAGTGCTCTCAATGAGCAGTTCTTC

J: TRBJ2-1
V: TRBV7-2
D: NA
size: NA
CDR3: CASSLGAGGWSSYNEQFF
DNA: TGTGCCAGCAGCTTAGGAGCCGGGGGTTGGAGCTCCTACAATGAGCAGTTCTTC

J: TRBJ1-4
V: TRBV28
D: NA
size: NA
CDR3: CASSFPANEKLFF
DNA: TGTGCCAGCAGTTTCCCGGCTAATGAAAAACTGTTTTTT

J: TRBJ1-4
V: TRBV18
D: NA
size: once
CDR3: CASSRATNEKLFF
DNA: TGTGCCAGCTCGAGGGCAACTAATGAAAAACTGTTTTTT

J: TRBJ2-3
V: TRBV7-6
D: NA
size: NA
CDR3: CASGQSGTTDTQYF
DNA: TGTGCCAGCGGGCAGAGCGGGACAACGGATACGCAGTATTTT

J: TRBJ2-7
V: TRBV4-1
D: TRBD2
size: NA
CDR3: CASSQRPGLAGVGYEQYF
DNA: TGCGCCAGCAGCCAACGACCGGGACTAGCGGGAGTTGGGTACGAGCAGTACTTC

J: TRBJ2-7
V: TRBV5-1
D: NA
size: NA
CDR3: CASSLSPGESYEQYF
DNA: TGCGCCAGCAGCTTGTCCCCGGGAGAATCCTACGAGCAGTACTTC

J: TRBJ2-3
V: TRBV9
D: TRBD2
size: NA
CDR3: CASSRGGKTDTQYF
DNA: TGTGCCAGCTCGCGGGGAGGGAAGACAGATACGCAGTATTTT

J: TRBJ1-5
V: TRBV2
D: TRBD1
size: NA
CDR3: CASSGQGGWNQPQHF
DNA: TGTGCCAGCAGTGGACAGGGTGGATGGAATCAGCCCCAGCATTTT

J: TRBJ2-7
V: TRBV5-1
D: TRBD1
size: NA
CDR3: CASSGQGVYEQYF
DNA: TGCGCCAGCAGTGGGCAGGGGGTCTACGAGCAGTACTTC

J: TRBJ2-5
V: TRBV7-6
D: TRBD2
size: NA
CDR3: CASSLALRERETQYF
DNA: TGTGCCAGCAGCTTAGCGCTGCGGGAGAGGGAGACCCAGTACTTC

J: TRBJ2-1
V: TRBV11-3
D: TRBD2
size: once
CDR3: CASSFPVGTSGYDEQFF
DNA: TGTGCCAGCAGCTTTCCAGTAGGGACTAGCGGATACGATGAGCAGTTCTTC

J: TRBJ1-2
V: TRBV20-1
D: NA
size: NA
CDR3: CSASGGGGYTF
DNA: TGCAGTGCTAGCGGAGGAGGAGGCTACACCTTC

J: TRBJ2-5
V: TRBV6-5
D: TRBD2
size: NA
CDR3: CASRYGGGAQETQYF
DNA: TGTGCCAGCAGATACGGGGGGGGTGCCCAAGAGACCCAGTACTTC

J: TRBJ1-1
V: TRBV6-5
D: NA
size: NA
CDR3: CASRWASGTEAFF
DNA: TGTGCCAGCAGGTGGGCGAGTGGAACTGAAGCTTTCTTT

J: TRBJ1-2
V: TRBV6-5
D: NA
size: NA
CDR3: CASSYSRQAVYGYTF
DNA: TGTGCCAGCAGTTACTCGAGACAGGCGGTCTATGGCTACACCTTC

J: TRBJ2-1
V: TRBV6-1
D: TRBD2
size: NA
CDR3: CASRTGRAGYNEQFF
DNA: TGTGCCAGCAGGACCGGGAGGGCCGGCTACAATGAGCAGTTCTTC

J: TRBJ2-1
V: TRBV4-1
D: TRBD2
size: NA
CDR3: CASSQDTGLAGVLSSYNEQFF
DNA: TGCGCCAGCAGCCAAGATACCGGACTAGCGGGAGTACTAAGCTCCTACAATGAGCAGTTCTTC

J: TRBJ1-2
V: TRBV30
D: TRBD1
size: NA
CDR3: CAWSFVRGFGYTF
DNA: TGTGCCTGGAGTTTTGTCAGGGGGTTTGGCTACACCTTC

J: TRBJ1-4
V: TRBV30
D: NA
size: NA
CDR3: CAWSVTEKLFF
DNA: TGTGCCTGGAGTGTAACAGAAAAACTGTTTTTT

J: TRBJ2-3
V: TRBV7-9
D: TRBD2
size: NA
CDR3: CSSSLSLAGPTDTQYF
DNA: TGTTCCAGCAGCTTAAGCCTAGCGGGACCCACAGATACGCAGTATTTT

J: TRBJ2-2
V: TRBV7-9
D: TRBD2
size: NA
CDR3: CASSSSGTNTGELFF
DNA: TGTGCCAGCAGCTCAAGCGGGACGAACACCGGGGAGCTGTTTTTT

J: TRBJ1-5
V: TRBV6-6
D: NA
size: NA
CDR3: CASSYGAVHSNQPQHF
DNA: TGTGCCAGCAGTTACGGGGCGGTTCATAGCAATCAGCCCCAGCATTTT

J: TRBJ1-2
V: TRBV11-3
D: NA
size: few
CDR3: CASSLPGQDGYTF
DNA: TGTGCCAGCAGCTTACCAGGGCAAGATGGCTACACCTTC

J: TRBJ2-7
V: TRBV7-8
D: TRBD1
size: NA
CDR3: CASSLSIRGSSYEQYF
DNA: TGTGCCAGCAGCTTATCCATCAGGGGGAGCTCCTACGAGCAGTACTTC

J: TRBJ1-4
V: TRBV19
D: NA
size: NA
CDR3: CASRGDIRKKLFF
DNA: TGTGCCAGTAGGGGGGACATTAGAAAAAAACTGTTTTTT

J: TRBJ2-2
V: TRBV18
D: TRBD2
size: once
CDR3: CASSPHPGLAGIRNTGELFF
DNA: TGTGCCAGCTCACCGCACCCGGGACTAGCGGGAATTCGGAACACCGGGGAGCTGTTTTTT

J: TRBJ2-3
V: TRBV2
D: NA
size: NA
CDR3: CASGPGRQYF
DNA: TGTGCCAGTGGGCCGGGGAGGCAGTATTTT

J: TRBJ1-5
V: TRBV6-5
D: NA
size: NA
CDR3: CASNEQGLGQPQHF
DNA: TGTGCCAGCAATGAACAGGGCCTCGGACAGCCCCAGCATTTT

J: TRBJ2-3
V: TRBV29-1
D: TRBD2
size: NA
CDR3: CSGGQRGVRTDTQYF
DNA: TGCAGCGGCGGCCAGCGGGGGGTCCGCACAGATACGCAGTATTTT

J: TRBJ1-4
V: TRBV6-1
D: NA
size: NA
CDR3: CASSERQVGEKLFF
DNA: TGTGCCAGCAGTGAGCGACAGGTTGGTGAAAAACTGTTTTTT

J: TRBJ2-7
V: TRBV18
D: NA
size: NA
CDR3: CASSFSGSYEQYF
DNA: TGTGCCAGCTCATTTAGCGGAAGCTACGAGCAGTACTTC

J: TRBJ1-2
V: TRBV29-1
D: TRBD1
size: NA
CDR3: CSVETGQGIYGYTF
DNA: TGCAGCGTTGAAACGGGACAGGGTATCTATGGCTACACCTTC

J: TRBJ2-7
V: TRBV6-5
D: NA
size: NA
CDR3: CASKKVGGYEQYF
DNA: TGTGCCAGCAAAAAAGTGGGGGGCTACGAGCAGTACTTC

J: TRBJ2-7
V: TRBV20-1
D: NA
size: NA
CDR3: CSARDDREQYF
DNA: TGCAGTGCTAGAGATGATAGAGAGCAGTACTTC

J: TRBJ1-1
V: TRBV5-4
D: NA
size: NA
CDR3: CASSLAPGDRTEAFF
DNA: TGTGCCAGCAGCTTGGCCCCAGGGGATCGCACTGAAGCTTTCTTT

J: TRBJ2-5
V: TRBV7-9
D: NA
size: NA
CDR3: CASSLGPLSGETQYF
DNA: TGTGCCAGCAGCTTAGGACCCTTATCCGGGGAGACCCAGTACTTC

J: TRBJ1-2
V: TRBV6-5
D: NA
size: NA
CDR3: CASSYSGAHYGYTF
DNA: TGTGCCAGCAGTTACTCAGGGGCACACTATGGCTACACCTTC